These 2 T cell receptor beta chains originate from one sample sequenced in a study of shared clonotypes between healthy human individuals. The data were produced by immunoSEQ multiplex PCR, yet TCRdb's version contains in-frame clones alone and is incomplete. The sample carries 950,000 to 1,100,000 clones, approximately 78% recorded once. Sequences were obtained from memory CD4+ T cells from PBMCs. The subset denotes: CD45RA-negative fraction. These receptors were collected from a man younger than 35 in good health. Some clones in this sample may be carry-over from other donors' samples.

The chain couples TRBV18 to TRBJ2-7, with D possibly being TRBD2 (6 bases). The germline gives CDR1 KGHSH, CDR2 LQKENI. The CDR3 extends over 16 amino acids. The ends were cut back, 4 bases at V and 3 bases at J, with 19 bases in the middle. In DNA form, the CDR3 reads TGTGCCAGCTCACTCGGAACACGGACTACCCACTACGAGCAGTACTTC. Its protein product is CASSLGTRTTHYEQYF.

V is TRBV28 and J is TRBJ2-1, with a tentative D call TRBD1 (6 bases). Trimming stripped 3 bases from V and 4 bases from J, with 10 bases between. Germline values: CDR1 MDHEN, CDR2 SYDVKM. The CDR3 has 14 residues. The DNA for the CDR3 is TGTGCCAGCAGTTTGGGTGGACAGTACAATGAGCAGTTCTTC. This gives the protein CASSLGGQYNEQFF.